This is a list of T cell receptor beta chains from one sample in a study of cytomegalovirus exposure and HLA in healthy donors. The data were produced by immunoSEQ multiplex PCR, yet TCRdb's version contains in-frame clones alone and is incomplete. This table has around 100,000 clones, 82% appearing once. Sequenced: PBMCs. These receptors originate from a woman between 18 and 29 years old in good health and CMV-seronegative. CDR3s include the opening cysteine and the closing phenylalanine or tryptophan. The order of the fields is V gene, D gene, clone size, J gene, CDR3 protein, CDR3 DNA. D genes are given only for firm matches. Some rows have no size entry. The others give once, few or many, or a class for an expanded clone.

v_gene: TRBV5-1
d_gene: .
abundance: .
j_gene: TRBJ1-2
CDR3aa: CASSARGDYGYTF
CDR3nt: TGCGCCAGCAGCGCCCGGGGGGACTATGGCTACACCTTC

v_gene: TRBV28
d_gene: .
abundance: few
j_gene: TRBJ1-1
CDR3aa: CASSLAGAEAFF
CDR3nt: TGTGCCAGCAGCCTCGCCGGGGCTGAAGCTTTCTTT

v_gene: TRBV7-6
d_gene: TRBD1
abundance: .
j_gene: TRBJ2-5
CDR3aa: CASSLGHRGLGETQYF
CDR3nt: TGTGCCAGCAGCTTAGGGCACAGGGGGCTGGGAGAGACCCAGTACTTC

v_gene: TRBV4-3
d_gene: TRBD2
abundance: .
j_gene: TRBJ2-3
CDR3aa: CASSTYLAGGPSHIDTQYF
CDR3nt: TGCGCCAGCAGCACCTATCTAGCGGGGGGGCCTAGTCATATCGATACGCAGTATTTT

v_gene: TRBV5-5
d_gene: TRBD1
abundance: .
j_gene: TRBJ1-1
CDR3aa: CASTSRTGQGIMNTEAFF
CDR3nt: TGTGCCAGCACTTCTCGAACGGGACAGGGTATCATGAACACTGAAGCTTTCTTT

v_gene: TRBV11-3
d_gene: TRBD1
abundance: .
j_gene: TRBJ2-1
CDR3aa: CASSLGTGYNEQFF
CDR3nt: TGTGCCAGCAGCTTGGGGACAGGATACAATGAGCAGTTCTTC

v_gene: TRBV4-1
d_gene: TRBD2
abundance: few
j_gene: TRBJ2-6
CDR3aa: CASSKGLAGGFGGANVLTF
CDR3nt: TGCGCCAGCAGCAAGGGACTAGCGGGGGGATTCGGTGGGGCCAACGTCCTGACTTTC

v_gene: TRBV7-8
d_gene: .
abundance: once
j_gene: TRBJ1-2
CDR3aa: CASSWDIAGYTF
CDR3nt: TGTGCCAGCAGCTGGGACATCGCGGGCTACACCTTC

v_gene: TRBV28
d_gene: .
abundance: .
j_gene: TRBJ1-6
CDR3aa: CASSFSLASPLHF
CDR3nt: TGTGCCAGCAGTTTTAGCCTGGCTTCACCCCTCCACTTT

v_gene: TRBV7-2
d_gene: .
abundance: .
j_gene: TRBJ2-7
CDR3aa: CASSLSSYEQYF
CDR3nt: TGTGCCAGCAGCTTATCGTCCTACGAGCAGTACTTC

v_gene: TRBV5-1
d_gene: TRBD2
abundance: .
j_gene: TRBJ2-5
CDR3aa: CASSVAGGQETQYF
CDR3nt: TGCGCCAGCAGCGTAGCGGGGGGGCAAGAGACCCAGTACTTC

v_gene: TRBV15
d_gene: TRBD2
abundance: .
j_gene: TRBJ2-7
CDR3aa: CATSREGRARDEQYF
CDR3nt: TGTGCCACCAGCAGAGAAGGGAGGGCGAGGGACGAGCAGTACTTC

v_gene: TRBV29-1
d_gene: TRBD1
abundance: .
j_gene: TRBJ2-1
CDR3aa: CSYRDRDYNEQFF
CDR3nt: TGCAGCTACCGGGACAGGGACTACAATGAGCAGTTCTTC

v_gene: TRBV27
d_gene: TRBD1
abundance: .
j_gene: TRBJ2-3
CDR3aa: CASGNDRAFPDTQYF
CDR3nt: TGTGCCAGCGGTAACGACAGGGCGTTCCCAGATACGCAGTATTTT

v_gene: TRBV28
d_gene: .
abundance: .
j_gene: TRBJ2-4
CDR3aa: CASSTGKNIQYF
CDR3nt: TGTGCCAGCAGCACAGGGAAAAACATTCAGTACTTC

v_gene: TRBV28
d_gene: .
abundance: .
j_gene: TRBJ1-3
CDR3aa: CASSSPATGYSGNTIYF
CDR3nt: TGTGCCAGCAGTTCCCCGGCGACAGGATACTCTGGAAACACCATATATTTT

v_gene: TRBV5-1
d_gene: TRBD1
abundance: .
j_gene: TRBJ1-2
CDR3aa: CASSFDRGRDGYTF
CDR3nt: TGCGCCAGCAGCTTTGACAGGGGGCGCGATGGCTACACCTTC

v_gene: TRBV5-1
d_gene: .
abundance: .
j_gene: TRBJ2-5
CDR3aa: CASSIGQKETQYF
CDR3nt: TGCGCCAGCAGCATCGGACAGAAAGAGACCCAGTACTTC

v_gene: TRBV7-2
d_gene: TRBD2
abundance: once
j_gene: TRBJ2-1
CDR3aa: CASSLGGRGRNEQFF
CDR3nt: TGTGCCAGCAGCTTAGGCGGGAGGGGTCGGAATGAGCAGTTCTTC

v_gene: TRBV7-6
d_gene: TRBD1
abundance: .
j_gene: TRBJ2-1
CDR3aa: CASSRQGTGLDEQFF
CDR3nt: TGTGCCAGCAGCCGACAGGGTACTGGCCTCGATGAGCAGTTCTTC

v_gene: TRBV9
d_gene: TRBD1
abundance: .
j_gene: TRBJ1-1
CDR3aa: CASSVGTGRTEAFF
CDR3nt: TGTGCCAGCAGCGTAGGGACAGGGCGCACTGAAGCTTTCTTT

v_gene: TRBV10-3
d_gene: TRBD1
abundance: .
j_gene: TRBJ2-7
CDR3aa: CAISERDRKEQYF
CDR3nt: TGTGCCATCAGTGAACGGGACAGGAAAGAGCAGTACTTC

v_gene: TRBV6-5
d_gene: .
abundance: .
j_gene: TRBJ1-3
CDR3aa: CASSYVGSGNTIYF
CDR3nt: TGTGCCAGCAGTTACGTCGGCTCTGGAAACACCATATATTTT

v_gene: TRBV2
d_gene: TRBD1
abundance: once
j_gene: TRBJ1-4
CDR3aa: CASSYFRTGGNEKLFF
CDR3nt: TGTGCCAGCAGTTACTTCCGGACAGGCGGTAATGAAAAACTGTTTTTT

v_gene: TRBV6-5
d_gene: .
abundance: .
j_gene: TRBJ2-3
CDR3aa: CASSSDITSTDTQYF
CDR3nt: TGTGCCAGCAGCTCCGACATTACTAGCACAGATACGCAGTATTTT

v_gene: TRBV4-1
d_gene: .
abundance: few
j_gene: TRBJ2-4
CDR3aa: CASSQSEVTKNIQYF
CDR3nt: TGCGCCAGCAGCCAATCCGAGGTTACCAAAAACATTCAGTACTTC

v_gene: TRBV25-1
d_gene: .
abundance: once
j_gene: TRBJ2-1
CDR3aa: CASSDVGGSNEQFF
CDR3nt: TGTGCCAGCAGTGACGTGGGGGGAAGCAATGAGCAGTTCTTC

v_gene: TRBV28
d_gene: TRBD2
abundance: few
j_gene: TRBJ2-4
CDR3aa: CASSFKRGALWVIQYF
CDR3nt: TGTGCCAGCAGTTTTAAGCGGGGGGCCCTGTGGGTCATTCAGTACTTC

v_gene: TRBV19
d_gene: .
abundance: .
j_gene: TRBJ1-5
CDR3aa: CASSTGTLSNQPQHF
CDR3nt: TGTGCCAGTAGTACGGGGACTCTTAGCAATCAGCCCCAGCATTTT

v_gene: TRBV4-1
d_gene: TRBD2
abundance: .
j_gene: TRBJ2-7
CDR3aa: CASSQGLAGDEQYF
CDR3nt: TGCGCCAGCAGCCAAGGACTAGCGGGAGACGAGCAGTACTTC

v_gene: TRBV2
d_gene: TRBD1
abundance: .
j_gene: TRBJ1-3
CDR3aa: CASSDGRGYDTIYF
CDR3nt: TGTGCCAGCAGTGACGGCAGGGGGTATGACACCATATATTTT

v_gene: TRBV2
d_gene: TRBD2
abundance: .
j_gene: TRBJ2-2
CDR3aa: CASSEVGTSGRAPGTGELFF
CDR3nt: TGTGCCAGCAGTGAAGTGGGAACTAGCGGGAGGGCCCCAGGGACCGGGGAGCTGTTTTTT

v_gene: TRBV2
d_gene: TRBD1
abundance: .
j_gene: TRBJ1-6
CDR3aa: CASSQTGGLEDSPLHF
CDR3nt: TGTGCCAGCAGTCAGACAGGGGGGCTTGAAGATTCACCCCTCCACTTT

v_gene: TRBV27
d_gene: .
abundance: .
j_gene: TRBJ1-1
CDR3aa: CASSSAVSRNEAFF
CDR3nt: TGTGCCAGCAGTTCCGCGGTCTCACGGAATGAAGCTTTCTTT

v_gene: TRBV5-4
d_gene: .
abundance: few
j_gene: TRBJ2-5
CDR3aa: CASSLSGVQETQYF
CDR3nt: TGTGCCAGCAGCTTGTCCGGGGTTCAAGAGACCCAGTACTTC

v_gene: TRBV7-2
d_gene: .
abundance: once
j_gene: TRBJ1-2
CDR3aa: CASSLSPNNYGYTF
CDR3nt: TGTGCCAGCAGCCTATCTCCTAATAACTATGGCTACACCTTC

v_gene: TRBV6-1
d_gene: TRBD1
abundance: .
j_gene: TRBJ1-1
CDR3aa: CASSVLPGQGNTEAFF
CDR3nt: TGTGCCAGCAGTGTTTTACCGGGACAGGGGAACACTGAAGCTTTCTTT

v_gene: TRBV4-3
d_gene: TRBD1
abundance: once
j_gene: TRBJ1-1
CDR3aa: CASSLGTGRGTEAFF
CDR3nt: TGCGCCAGCAGCCTCGGGACAGGGAGGGGCACTGAAGCTTTCTTT

v_gene: TRBV2
d_gene: TRBD2
abundance: few
j_gene: TRBJ2-1
CDR3aa: CASSESSGHLAEQFF
CDR3nt: TGTGCCAGCAGTGAATCTAGCGGCCACCTCGCTGAGCAGTTCTTC

v_gene: TRBV5-6
d_gene: .
abundance: few
j_gene: TRBJ1-6
CDR3aa: CASSLTGVRSPLHF
CDR3nt: TGTGCCAGCAGCTTGACGGGGGTTCGGTCACCCCTCCACTTT

v_gene: TRBV6-1
d_gene: TRBD1
abundance: .
j_gene: TRBJ1-2
CDR3aa: CASSPWTGGDGYTF
CDR3nt: TGTGCCAGCAGTCCTTGGACAGGGGGCGATGGCTACACCTTC

v_gene: TRBV5-4
d_gene: TRBD2
abundance: .
j_gene: TRBJ2-4
CDR3aa: CASSAGLAGTGGAKNIQYF
CDR3nt: TGTGCCAGCAGCGCAGGACTAGCGGGGACGGGTGGTGCCAAAAACATTCAGTACTTC